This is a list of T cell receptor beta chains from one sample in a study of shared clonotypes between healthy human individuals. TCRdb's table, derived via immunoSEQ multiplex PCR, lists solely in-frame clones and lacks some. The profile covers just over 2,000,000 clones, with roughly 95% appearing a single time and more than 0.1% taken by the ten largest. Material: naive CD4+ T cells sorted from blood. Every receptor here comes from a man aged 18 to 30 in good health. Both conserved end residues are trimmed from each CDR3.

ASSRSPSGSNEQF	TRBV7-8	TRBJ2-1
ASSDTSGGRHEQF	TRBV11-3	TRBJ2-1
ASSSLSSNYGYT	TRBV5-8	TRBJ1-2
ASGGQYNSPLH	TRBV5-4	TRBJ1-6
ASSLGHRDAYEQY	TRBV5-6	TRBJ2-7
ASSESLAYNEQF	TRBV10-2	TRBJ2-1
ASSFGRGTSGSSYNEQF	TRBV5-4	TRBJ2-1
ASSEVREGTQY	TRBV6-1	TRBJ2-3
ASSQVGRGRDRWTEAF	TRBV4-1	TRBJ1-1
ASSRDRAEDTQY	TRBV5-4	TRBJ2-3
ASSHSGSYNEQF	TRBV4-3	TRBJ2-1
ASSHTGWITGELF	TRBV4-1	TRBJ2-2
ASRWAFQETQY	TRBV2	TRBJ2-5
ASSLRDSSYEQY	TRBV7-2	TRBJ2-7
ASSSQGGTEAF	TRBV7-3	TRBJ1-1
ASSTGGAPLGSEQY	TRBV28	TRBJ2-7
ASQLGQKNTGELF	TRBV19	TRBJ2-2
ASSPGQGADTQY	TRBV18	TRBJ2-3
ASSLVATLIVQTQY	TRBV5-4	TRBJ2-5
ASSLAGGTAVDTQY	TRBV7-2	TRBJ2-3
ASRQGLVSGNTIY	TRBV5-8	TRBJ1-3
ASSFRQGRTYEQY	TRBV21-1	TRBJ2-7
ASSPHDRRYGYT	TRBV28	TRBJ1-2
ASSLGVGAMAETQY	TRBV5-1	TRBJ2-5
ASRSLVGVNSPLH	TRBV2	TRBJ1-6